The rows below give T cell receptor beta chains drawn from one sample of a study of human T cells and chemical hapten exposure. TCRdb re-analysed the 5' RACE reads in MiXCR, keeping a single row per CDR3 protein. This sample has tens of thousands of distinct CDR3 sequences, with 7% to 8% found just once. These receptors were collected from a male donor in good health. CDR3s include the opening cysteine and the closing phenylalanine or tryptophan. The D gene is left open where the match is weak. Clone size, where shown, is once, few, many, or a class for clones that have expanded.

d_gene	v_gene	abundance	j_gene	CDR3nt	CDR3aa
-	TRBV7-9	-	TRBJ2-3	TGTGCCAGCACACCAGAGCGCCCCCAGACAGATACGCAGTATTTT	CASTPERPQTDTQYF
-	TRBV7-7	-	TRBJ2-5	TGTGCCAGCAGCTTTACGGAGCGAGGGGAGACCCAGTACTTC	CASSFTERGETQYF
-	TRBV29-1	many	TRBJ2-1	TGCAGCGCTCGTGGGTACAATGAGCAGTTCTTC	CSARGYNEQFF
-	TRBV4-1	few	TRBJ1-1	TGCGCCAGCAGCCAAGATCGGTACACTGAAGCTTTCTTT	CASSQDRYTEAFF
-	TRBV20-1	many	TRBJ2-6	TGCAGTGCCAGATGGAGGGCCGGGTCTGGGGCCAACGTCCTGACTTTC	CSARWRAGSGANVLTF
TRBD2	TRBV20-1	-	TRBJ2-3	TGCAGTGCTAAACACGGGGGGGCCGTAGATACGCAGTATTTT	CSAKHGGAVDTQYF
TRBD2	TRBV6-2/TRBV6-3	few	TRBJ2-1	TGTGCCAGCAGTTTTCTAGCGGGGGGGCTTAGTGATGAGCAGTTCTTC	CASSFLAGGLSDEQFF
TRBD1	TRBV10-1	-	TRBJ2-7	TGCGCCAGCAGCGTTGACAGGGTCTACGAGCAGTACTTC	CASSVDRVYEQYF
TRBD2	TRBV4-2	-	TRBJ2-1	TGTGCCAGCAGCCAAGATGGGGCTAGCGGGGGGCGTGCTGATGAGCAGTTCTTC	CASSQDGASGGRADEQFF
-	TRBV6-1	-	TRBJ1-5	TGTGCCAGCAGGGACAGCTTGCTGCCCCAGCATTTT	CASRDSLLPQHF
-	TRBV9	-	TRBJ2-3	TGTGCCAGCAGCGTTTCCGGTTACACAGATACGCAGTATTTT	CASSVSGYTDTQYF
-	TRBV6-5	few	TRBJ1-1	TGTGCCAGCAGTTCATACAACAGGGCGCTGGGCACTGAAGCTTTCTTT	CASSSYNRALGTEAFF
TRBD1	TRBV7-2	few	TRBJ1-6	TGTGCCAGCAGCTTAAATGGGCAGGGGGCTAATTCACCCCTCCACTTT	CASSLNGQGANSPLHF
TRBD1	TRBV2	many	TRBJ1-1	TGTGCCAGCAGTGTGGACAGGGGGAAGAACACTGAAGCTTTCTTT	CASSVDRGKNTEAFF
-	TRBV7-8	few	TRBJ2-5	TGTGCCAGCAGCTCGGGGACTGTACAAGAGACCCAGTACTTC	CASSSGTVQETQYF
-	TRBV20-1	few	TRBJ2-5	TGCAGTGCTAGAGCGGTCGGCGGGGAGACCCAGTACTTC	CSARAVGGETQYF
TRBD1	TRBV5-4	-	TRBJ1-1	TGTGCCAGCAGCTCTGCGACAGGGCTTAGCACTGAAGCTTTCTTT	CASSSATGLSTEAFF
-	TRBV2	-	TRBJ1-1	TGTGCCAGCAGTGAAGCCTCAGGGGCGCTGAACACTGAAGCTTTCTTT	CASSEASGALNTEAFF
TRBD2	TRBV14	-	TRBJ2-7	TGTGCCAGCAGCGAACAGGCCGGGGGGTTCGAGCAGTACTTC	CASSEQAGGFEQYF
TRBD2	TRBV19	few	TRBJ2-1	TGTGCCAGTAGTTTCGGACTAGCGGGAGGCCGCTCCTACAATGAGCAGTTCTTC	CASSFGLAGGRSYNEQFF
-	TRBV29-1	-	TRBJ2-7	TGCAGCGTTGGGACTCGGGGGTCCGACCTACCGCAGTACTTC	CSVGTRGSDLPQYF
-	TRBV5-1	once	TRBJ1-4	TGCGCCAGCAGCTTGGCAACAGCAAGTAATGAAAAACTGTTTTTT	CASSLATASNEKLFF
-	TRBV5-1	few	TRBJ1-6	TGCGCCAGCAGCTTGGGCCCTGGAGATGATTCACCCCTCCACTTT	CASSLGPGDDSPLHF
-	TRBV10-2	many	TRBJ1-1	TGCGCCAGCAGTGAGTCGGCAGGGGCTGAAGCTTTCTTT	CASSESAGAEAFF
-	TRBV6-5	many	TRBJ1-1	TGTGCCAGCAGTTCCCAACAGGGTACCGAAGCTTTCTTT	CASSSQQGTEAFF
-	TRBV14	few	TRBJ1-6	TGTGCCAGCAGCCAAGCCCCAGGGGCCACAAGTTCGCCGCACTATAATTCACCCCTCCACTTT	CASSQAPGATSSPHYNSPLHF
-	TRBV2	many	TRBJ2-1	TGTGCCAGCACACAACTGATCGGGGGAGATGAGCAGTTCTTC	CASTQLIGGDEQFF
TRBD2	TRBV7-9	few	TRBJ2-3	TGTGCCAGCATTCTCCCGGGAGGGAGAGATACGCAGTATTTT	CASILPGGRDTQYF
TRBD1	TRBV9	-	TRBJ1-1	TGTGCCAGCAGTCGTACCGGGACAGGGCGCGCCACTGAAGCTTTCTTT	CASSRTGTGRATEAFF
TRBD1	TRBV28	-	TRBJ2-3	TGTGCCAGCAGCCGGGACAGGGGAGCAGATACGCAGTATTTT	CASSRDRGADTQYF